The 21 T cell receptor beta chains given below trace back to one sample, sequenced in a study of shared clonotypes between healthy human individuals. TCRdb's copy holds only in-frame clones and misses some; the assay was immunoSEQ multiplex PCR. Of around 370,000 clones listed, around 96% are singletons. The sequencing input was memory CD8+ T cells sorted from blood. Subset noted: CD45RO+ cells pooled with CCR7-negative TemRA cells. These receptors originate from a man between 25 and 39 years old in good health.

This clone was seen only once. The chain carries TRBV28 and TRBJ2-1, with a weak D call TRBD1 (5 bases). The length of the CDR3 is 14 residues. Germline CDR1 reads MDHEN; CDR2 reads SYDVKM. Trimming left V 4 bases short and J 10 bases short, with 17 bases between. Here the CDR3 reads CASSSIPGRTEQFF. The CDR3 nucleotides are TGTGCCAGCAGTTCAATCCCAGGACGGACAGAGCAGTTCTTC.

This rearrangement joins TRBV30 to TRBJ2-3; the match to TRBD2 covers 10 bases. The germline V gene encodes CDR1 GTSNPN and CDR2 SVGIG (reference sequence). The CDR3 runs 15 residues. V shed 0 bases and J 2 bases; nucleotides not matched to a gene: 2. The CDR3 DNA reads as TGTGCCTGGAGTGTAACTAGCGGGATCACAGATACGCAGTATTTT. It yields the protein CAWSVTSGITDTQYF.

The gene calls are TRBV7-3 and TRBJ1-2; tentatively, D is TRBD1 (5 bases). The CDR3 length is 13 residues. The germline V gene has CDR1 SGHTA and CDR2 FQGTGA. The ends were cut back, 4 bases at V and 7 bases at J, with 13 bases in the middle. The CDR3 sequence: CASSSSPTAGYTF. CDR3 nucleotide sequence: TGTGCCAGCAGCTCCTCCCCGACAGCTGGCTACACCTTC. Using reference TRBV7-3 and TRBJ1-2 for the parts outside the CDR3, the full variable domain is GAGVSQTPSNKVTEKGKYVELRCDPISGHTALYWYRQSLGQGPEFLIYFQGTGAADDSGLPNDRFFAVRPEGSVSTLKIQRTERGDSAVYLCASSSSPTAGYTFGSGTRLTVV.

The chain links TRBV2 to TRBJ2-1; 9 bases are shared with TRBD2. The junction had 3 bases not matched to a gene; V was cut back by 5 bases and J by 10 bases. The CDR3 is 12 residues long. Germline loops: CDR1 SNHLY, CDR2 FYNNEI. The chain's CDR3 is CASSSGLAEQFF. DNA of the CDR3: TGTGCCAGCAGTTCCGGACTAGCGGAGCAGTTCTTC.

This chain links TRBV23-1 with TRBJ1-1; tentative D call: TRBD1 (6 bases). TRBV23-1 has ORF status, its function being uncertain. Trimming pared 11 bases from V and 0 bases from J, leaving 16 bases between. The CDR3 contains 14 residues. This CDR3 is CAGPRGTVNTEAFF. The DNA for the CDR3 is TGCGCCGGCCCTAGGGGGACTGTGAACACTGAAGCTTTCTTT.

This clone was observed a single time. The rearrangement links TRBV7-9 to TRBJ2-5, with 9 bases matching TRBD2. CDR1 and CDR2 (germline): SEHNR, FQNEAQ (reference sequence). With V trimmed by 4 bases and J by 2 bases, 2 bases remained unmatched. CDR3 size: 14 residues. The CDR3 DNA sequence: TGTGCCAGCAGCTCCACTAGCGGGCAAGAGACCCAGTACTTC. It encodes CASSSTSGQETQYF.

This chain connects TRBV28 to TRBJ2-7; 8 bases match TRBD1. From germline, CDR1 is MDHEN and CDR2 SYDVKM. The J segment lost 6 bases and the V segment lost 6 bases, leaving 7 bases of the junction unmatched. The CDR3 sequence is 13 residues long. The CDR3 sequence: CASSLSTGAEQYF. CDR3 bases: TGTGCCAGCAGCTTGTCGACAGGGGCCGAGCAGTACTTC.

The chain joins TRBV28 to TRBJ1-2; TRBD1 agrees at 8 bases. Per germline, CDR1 MDHEN and CDR2 SYDVKM. The CDR3 totals 15 residues. V shed 6 bases and J 6 bases; nucleotides not matched to a gene: 12. CDR3 coding DNA: TGTGCCAGCAGCCGGACAGGGAGAAGGATTGATGGCTACACCTTC. It yields the protein CASSRTGRRIDGYTF.

CDR3 amino acids: CASSYPRPGHGNTIYF. The CDR3 region has the DNA TGTGCCAGCAGTTACCCACGACCGGGGCATGGAAACACCATATATTTT. The gene calls are TRBV28 and TRBJ1-3; a weak D match, TRBD1 (5 bases). The CDR3 spans 16 residues. V was pared by 4 bases and J by 3 bases, with 16 bases between. Germline values: CDR1 MDHEN, CDR2 SYDVKM.

This clone was counted once. CDR3 in amino acids: CSVVPGTGGNEQYF. The CDR3 DNA reads as TGCAGCGTTGTCCCCGGGACAGGGGGGAACGAGCAGTACTTC. The V and J genes are TRBV29-1 and TRBJ2-7; the match to TRBD1 covers 11 bases. Germline V gene sequence: CDR1 SQVTM, CDR2 ANQGSEA. V lost 4 bases to trimming and J lost 5 bases; unmatched junction nucleotides: 7. This CDR3 spans 14 amino acids.

This chain uses TRBV27 with TRBJ1-5; D is possibly TRBD1 (5 bases). V shed 5 bases and J shed 5 bases, with 10 bases lying between them. Germline V gene sequence: CDR1 MNHEY, CDR2 SMNVEV (reference sequence). This CDR3 is built from 13 residues. The CDR3 nucleotides read TGTGCCAGCAGTATGGGGGGTTATCAGCCCCAGCATTTT. Translating gives CASSMGGYQPQHF.

This clone was seen a single time. The rearrangement links TRBV30 to TRBJ2-3; weak D call: TRBD2 (5 bases). Per germline, CDR1 GTSNPN and CDR2 SVGIG (reference sequence). This CDR3 comprises 15 residues. V dropped 1 base and J dropped 2 bases, with 13 bases sitting between them. This CDR3 reads CAWSAGPLATDTQYF. The CDR3 DNA reads TGTGCCTGGAGTGCCGGACCGCTAGCCACAGATACGCAGTATTTT.

This chain uses TRBV10-2 with TRBJ2-1, with D perhaps matching TRBD2 (5 bases). In germline, CDR1 is WSHSY, CDR2 SAAADI. V was trimmed by 4 bases and J by 7 bases, leaving 11 bases between them. CDR3 length equals 13 residues. The CDR3 sequence is CASSASRGNEQFF. The CDR3 coding sequence is TGCGCCAGCAGTGCGTCGCGCGGGAATGAGCAGTTCTTC.

The chain is built from TRBV7-2 and TRBJ2-7, with 9 bases matching TRBD1. V shed 5 bases, J shed 6 bases, and the junction held 8 bases outside the gene matches. This CDR3 is 14 amino acids long. Germline V CDR1 and CDR2: SGHTA, FQGNSA. In DNA, the CDR3 is TGTGCCAGCAGCCCGACAGGGGGTCCTATCGAGCAGTACTTC. Protein: CASSPTGGPIEQYF.

This rearrangement joins TRBV19 to TRBJ2-7, with TRBD1 identical over 10 bases. The CDR3 consists of 16 residues. Germline V lookup: CDR1 LNHDA, CDR2 SQIVND (reference sequence). J gave up 3 bases and V 3 bases, and 8 bases lay outside the gene matches. The CDR3 here is CASSIQTGTGVYEQYF. CDR3 coding DNA: TGTGCCAGTAGTATCCAAACCGGGACAGGGGTCTACGAGCAGTACTTC. The whole variable domain, remainder taken from reference TRBV19 and TRBJ2-7, is DGGITQSPKYLFRKEGQNVTLSCEQNLNHDAMYWYRQDPGQGLRLIYYSQIVNDFQKGDIAEGYSVSREKKESFPLTVTSAQKNPTAFYLCASSIQTGTGVYEQYFGPGTRLTVT.

V usage is TRBV5-5 and J usage is TRBJ2-5; a weak D match, TRBD1 (5 bases). The ends were cut back, 0 bases at V and 5 bases at J, with 11 bases in the middle. This CDR3 comprises 14 residues. Looked up from germline, CDR1 is SGHKS and CDR2 is YYEKEE (reference sequence). The chain's CDR3 is CASSLAGRVETQYF. As DNA, the CDR3 is TGTGCCAGCAGCTTGGCTGGCAGGGTGGAGACCCAGTACTTC.

The chain is built from TRBV28 and TRBJ1-2; perhaps TRBD1 as D (5 bases). Germline-derived CDR1 and CDR2 are MDHEN and SYDVKM. The CDR3 runs to 12 residues. V lost 8 bases, J lost 8 bases, and 15 bases lay in between. The CDR3 protein is CASSRTLRGYTF. CDR3 bases: TGTGCCAGCTCCAGGACACTACGAGGCTACACCTTC.

The chain has TRBV10-3 and TRBJ1-6; D is ambiguous. The germline gives CDR1 ENHRY, CDR2 SYGVKD. V lost 3 bases and J 8 bases, leaving 5 bases between the germline ends. The CDR3 contains 12 residues. The CDR3 nucleotides read TGTGCCATCAGTGACAGTCATTCACCCCTCCACTTT. The encoded protein is CAISDSHSPLHF.

The chain uses TRBV7-9 and TRBJ1-1; the D is unclear. Germline V lookup: CDR1 SEHNR, CDR2 FQNEAQ (reference sequence). V shed 1 base and J shed 6 bases, with 12 bases lying between them. The CDR3 is 14 residues long. The chain's CDR3 is CASSLVYMPSEAFF. The CDR3 region has the DNA TGTGCCAGCAGCTTAGTTTACATGCCTTCTGAAGCTTTCTTT.

The chain recombines TRBV29-1 with TRBJ1-6; 7 bases are shared with TRBD1. In germline, CDR1 is SQVTM, CDR2 ANQGSEA. CDR3 length equals 14 residues. J lost 7 bases, V lost 6 bases, and 9 bases had no gene match. The CDR3: CSVGDSGKNSPLHF. Here the CDR3 DNA reads TGCAGCGTGGGGGACAGCGGTAAGAATTCACCCCTCCACTTT.

This chain connects TRBV7-9 to TRBJ2-7; no firm D call. Germline values: CDR1 SEHNR, CDR2 FQNEAQ (reference sequence). V was cut by 0 bases and J by 3 bases, with 6 bases left in between. The CDR3 has 13 amino acids. The CDR3 nucleotides are TGTGCCAGCAGCTTAGCAGGATACTACGAGCAGTACTTC. Amino acid sequence: CASSLAGYYEQYF.